The clone carrying this T cell receptor (beta chain) was detected ten times or more. The target antigen is unknown. TCRdb re-derived calls from the multiplex PCR reads in MiXCR, one entry per CDR3 protein. The sample lists approximately 63,000 distinct CDR3 sequences; 45% to 65% were seen once. The data are from a study of breast tumors, draining lymph nodes, adjacent tissues. Study conclusions and caveats: Tumor repertoires ranked between lymph nodes and nontumor tissue in diversity, with V and J gene preferences.

The ends were cut back, 1 base at V and 3 bases at J, with 12 bases in the middle. Germline CDR1 reads SGHAT; CDR2 reads FQNNGV. The CDR3 is 15 residues long. This sequence joins TRBV11-2 and TRBJ2-5, with D unresolved. Sequencing was carried out using breast tumor tissue. This receptor was taken from a female donor with breast cancer. Some clones in this sample may be carry-over from other donors' samples. CDR3 in amino acids: CASSLVGDGKETQYF. The CDR3 DNA follows: TGTGCCAGCAGCTTAGTTGGGGATGGAAAAGAGACCCAGTACTTC.